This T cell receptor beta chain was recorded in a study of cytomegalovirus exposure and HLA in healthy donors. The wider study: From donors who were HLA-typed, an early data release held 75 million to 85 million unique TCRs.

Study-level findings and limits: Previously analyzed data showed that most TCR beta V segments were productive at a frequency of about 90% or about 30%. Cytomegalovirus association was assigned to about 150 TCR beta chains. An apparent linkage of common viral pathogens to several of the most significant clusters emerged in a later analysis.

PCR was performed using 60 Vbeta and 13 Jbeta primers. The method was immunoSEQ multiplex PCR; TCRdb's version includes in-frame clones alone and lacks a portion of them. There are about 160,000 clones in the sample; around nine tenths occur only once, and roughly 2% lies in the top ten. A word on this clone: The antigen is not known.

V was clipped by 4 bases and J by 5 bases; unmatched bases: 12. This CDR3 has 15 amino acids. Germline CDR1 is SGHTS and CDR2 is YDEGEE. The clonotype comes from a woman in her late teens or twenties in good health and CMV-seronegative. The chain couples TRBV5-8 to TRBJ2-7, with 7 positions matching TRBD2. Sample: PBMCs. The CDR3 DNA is TGTGCCAGCAGCGCCCGTCTGGGGGGGTGGGACGAGCAGTACTTC. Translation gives CASSARLGGWDEQYF. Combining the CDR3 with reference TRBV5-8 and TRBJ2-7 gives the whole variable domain EAGVTQSPTHLIKTRGQQATLRCSPISGHTSVYWYQQALGLGLQFLLWYDEGEERNRGNFPPRFSGRQFPNYSSELNVNALELEDSALYLCASSARLGGWDEQYFGPGTRLTVT.